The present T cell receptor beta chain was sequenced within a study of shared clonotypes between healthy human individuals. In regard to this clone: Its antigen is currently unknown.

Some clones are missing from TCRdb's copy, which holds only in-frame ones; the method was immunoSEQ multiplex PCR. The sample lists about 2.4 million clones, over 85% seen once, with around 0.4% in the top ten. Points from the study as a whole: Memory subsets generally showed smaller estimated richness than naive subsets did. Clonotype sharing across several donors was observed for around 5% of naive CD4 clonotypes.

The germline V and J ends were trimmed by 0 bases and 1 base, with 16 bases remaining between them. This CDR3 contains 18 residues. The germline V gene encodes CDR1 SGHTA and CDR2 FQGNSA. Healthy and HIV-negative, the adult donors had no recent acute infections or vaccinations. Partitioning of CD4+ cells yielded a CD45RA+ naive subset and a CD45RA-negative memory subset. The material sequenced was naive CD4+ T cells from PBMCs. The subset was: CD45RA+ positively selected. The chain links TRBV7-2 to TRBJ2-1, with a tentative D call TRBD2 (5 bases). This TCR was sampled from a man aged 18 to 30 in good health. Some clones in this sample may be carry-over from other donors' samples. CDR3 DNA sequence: TGTGCCAGCAGCTTAGCGTTTAGCGCGAGCCCTTCCTACAATGAGCAGTTCTTC. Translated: CASSLAFSASPSYNEQFF.